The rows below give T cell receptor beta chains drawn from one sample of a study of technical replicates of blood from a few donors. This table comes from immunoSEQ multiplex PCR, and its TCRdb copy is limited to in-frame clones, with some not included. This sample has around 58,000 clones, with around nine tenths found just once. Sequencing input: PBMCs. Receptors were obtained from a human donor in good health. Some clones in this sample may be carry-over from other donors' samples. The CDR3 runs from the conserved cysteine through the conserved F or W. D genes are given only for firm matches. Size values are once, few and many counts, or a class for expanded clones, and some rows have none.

cdr3_nt: TGTGCCTGGAGATTAGACAGTAATGAAAAACTGTTTTTT
cdr3_aa: CAWRLDSNEKLFF
clone_size: .
v_call: TRBV30
d_call: .
j_call: TRBJ1-4

cdr3_nt: TGTGCCAGCAGCTTACAGGGCACAGATACGCAGTATTTT
cdr3_aa: CASSLQGTDTQYF
clone_size: once
v_call: TRBV7-9
d_call: .
j_call: TRBJ2-3

cdr3_nt: TGCGCCAGCAGCTTGGTCGGACAGGGGGGCTATGGCTACACCTTC
cdr3_aa: CASSLVGQGGYGYTF
clone_size: .
v_call: TRBV5-1
d_call: TRBD1
j_call: TRBJ1-2

cdr3_nt: TGTGCCATCAGCCCCTTAGAGGGGGGGTGGGAGACCCAGTACTTC
cdr3_aa: CAISPLEGGWETQYF
clone_size: .
v_call: TRBV10-3
d_call: .
j_call: TRBJ2-5

cdr3_nt: TGTGCCACCGGACAGATTCCCTACGAGCAGTACTTC
cdr3_aa: CATGQIPYEQYF
clone_size: .
v_call: TRBV10-3
d_call: .
j_call: TRBJ2-7

cdr3_nt: TGCACCAGCAGCCTTAAGTCCAGGGTCCAGCTTCCCTACGAGCAGTACTTC
cdr3_aa: CTSSLKSRVQLPYEQYF
clone_size: .
v_call: TRBV1
d_call: .
j_call: TRBJ2-7

cdr3_nt: TGCGCCAGCAGCACGCGGACTAGCGGGGAAGAGCAGTTCTTC
cdr3_aa: CASSTRTSGEEQFF
clone_size: .
v_call: TRBV4-3
d_call: TRBD2
j_call: TRBJ2-1

cdr3_nt: TGCGCCAGCAGCTTGGGACCGGGACAGGGGACCGACGAGCAGTACTTC
cdr3_aa: CASSLGPGQGTDEQYF
clone_size: .
v_call: TRBV5-1
d_call: TRBD1
j_call: TRBJ2-7

cdr3_nt: TGTGCCAGCAGCTTCGGCGGATCCTACAATGAGCAGTTCTTC
cdr3_aa: CASSFGGSYNEQFF
clone_size: .
v_call: TRBV7-6
d_call: .
j_call: TRBJ2-1

cdr3_nt: TGTGCCAGCAGCAGGACTAGCTTTCCCCAAGAGACCCAGTACTTC
cdr3_aa: CASSRTSFPQETQYF
clone_size: .
v_call: TRBV5-4
d_call: TRBD2
j_call: TRBJ2-5

cdr3_nt: TGCGCCAGCAGCTTGGCAGGGAGGACAGATACGCAGTATTTT
cdr3_aa: CASSLAGRTDTQYF
clone_size: .
v_call: TRBV5-1
d_call: .
j_call: TRBJ2-3

cdr3_nt: TGTGCTAGTGGTTTGCCACAGGGAACTCAGTACTTC
cdr3_aa: CASGLPQGTQYF
clone_size: few
v_call: TRBV12-5
d_call: .
j_call: TRBJ2-5

cdr3_nt: TGTGCCAGCAGCCCGACAGGGTCGTTCGGGGAGCGAGCTTTCTTT
cdr3_aa: CASSPTGSFGERAFF
clone_size: .
v_call: TRBV7-6
d_call: TRBD1
j_call: TRBJ1-1

cdr3_nt: TGCGCCAGCAGCGGGAGGGAGAACACCGGGGAGCTGTTTTTT
cdr3_aa: CASSGRENTGELFF
clone_size: once
v_call: TRBV5-1
d_call: TRBD2
j_call: TRBJ2-2

cdr3_nt: TGTGCCTGGAGTGTAGGGCAGGGAACAGATACGCAGTATTTT
cdr3_aa: CAWSVGQGTDTQYF
clone_size: .
v_call: TRBV30
d_call: .
j_call: TRBJ2-3

cdr3_nt: TGTGCCAGCCGTACCCAGGGGTGGAACACTGAAGCTTTCTTT
cdr3_aa: CASRTQGWNTEAFF
clone_size: .
v_call: TRBV5-4
d_call: .
j_call: TRBJ1-1